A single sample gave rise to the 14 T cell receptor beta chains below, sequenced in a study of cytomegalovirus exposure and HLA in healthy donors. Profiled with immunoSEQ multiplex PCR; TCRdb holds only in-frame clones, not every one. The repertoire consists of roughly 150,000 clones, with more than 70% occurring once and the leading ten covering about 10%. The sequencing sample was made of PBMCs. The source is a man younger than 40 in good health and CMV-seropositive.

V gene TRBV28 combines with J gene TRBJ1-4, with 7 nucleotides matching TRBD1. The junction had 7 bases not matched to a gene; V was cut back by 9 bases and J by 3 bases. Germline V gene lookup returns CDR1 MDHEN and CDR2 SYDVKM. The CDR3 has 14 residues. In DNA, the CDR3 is TGTGCCAGTCGACAGGGTGGACCTAATGAAAAACTGTTTTTT. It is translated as CASRQGGPNEKLFF.

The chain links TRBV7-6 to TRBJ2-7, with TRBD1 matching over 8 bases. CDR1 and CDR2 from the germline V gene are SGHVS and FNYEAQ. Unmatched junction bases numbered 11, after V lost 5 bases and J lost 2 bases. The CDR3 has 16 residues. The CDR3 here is CASSLGTGPVAYEQYF. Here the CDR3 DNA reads TGTGCCAGCAGCCTCGGGACAGGCCCCGTGGCCTACGAGCAGTACTTC.

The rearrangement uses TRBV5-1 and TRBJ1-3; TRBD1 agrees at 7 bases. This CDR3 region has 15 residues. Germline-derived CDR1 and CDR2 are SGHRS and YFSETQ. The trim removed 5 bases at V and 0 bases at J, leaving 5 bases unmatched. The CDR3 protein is CASRPRGSSGNTIYF. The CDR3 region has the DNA TGCGCCAGCAGGCCCAGGGGGTCCTCTGGAAACACCATATATTTT.

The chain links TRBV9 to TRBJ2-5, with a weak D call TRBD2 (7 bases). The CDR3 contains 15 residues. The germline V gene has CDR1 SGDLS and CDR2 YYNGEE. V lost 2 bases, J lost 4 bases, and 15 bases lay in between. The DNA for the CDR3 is TGTGCCAGCAGCGTCGGGGGCGGGAGAGGAGAGACCCAGTACTTC. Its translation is CASSVGGGRGETQYF.

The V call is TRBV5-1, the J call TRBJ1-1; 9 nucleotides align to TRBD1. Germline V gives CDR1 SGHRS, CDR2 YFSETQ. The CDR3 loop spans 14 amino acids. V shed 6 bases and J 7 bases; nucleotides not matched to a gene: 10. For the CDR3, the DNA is TGCGCCAGCAAACAGGGGGCCCGTGGGAGTGAAGCTTTCTTT. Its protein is CASKQGARGSEAFF.

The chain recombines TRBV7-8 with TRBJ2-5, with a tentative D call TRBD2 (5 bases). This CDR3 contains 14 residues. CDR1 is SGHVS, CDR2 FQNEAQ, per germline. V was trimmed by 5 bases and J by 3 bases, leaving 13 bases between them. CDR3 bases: TGTGCCAGCAGCCTCGTCGGGGTGGAAGAGACCCAGTACTTC. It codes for CASSLVGVEETQYF.

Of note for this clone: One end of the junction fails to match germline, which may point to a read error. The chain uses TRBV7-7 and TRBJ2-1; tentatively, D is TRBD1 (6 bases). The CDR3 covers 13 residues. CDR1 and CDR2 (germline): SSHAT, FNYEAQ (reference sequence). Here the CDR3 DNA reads TGTGCTAGCAGCTCCGGGACATTCGATGAGCAGTTCTTC. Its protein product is CASSSGTFDEQFF.

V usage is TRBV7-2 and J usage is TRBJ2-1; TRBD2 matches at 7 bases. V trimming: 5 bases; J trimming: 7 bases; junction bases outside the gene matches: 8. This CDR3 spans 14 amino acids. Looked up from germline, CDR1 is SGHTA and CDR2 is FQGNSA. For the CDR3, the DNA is TGTGCCAGCAGCCTTCTCGCCGGGGGGAATGAGCAGTTCTTC. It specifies CASSLLAGGNEQFF.

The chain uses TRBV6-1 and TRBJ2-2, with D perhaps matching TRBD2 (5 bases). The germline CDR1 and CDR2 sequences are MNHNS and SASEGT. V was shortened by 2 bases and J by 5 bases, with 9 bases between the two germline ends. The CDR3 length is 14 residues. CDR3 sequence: CASSEYSDTGELFF. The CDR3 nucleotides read TGTGCCAGCAGTGAATATAGCGATACCGGGGAGCTGTTTTTT.

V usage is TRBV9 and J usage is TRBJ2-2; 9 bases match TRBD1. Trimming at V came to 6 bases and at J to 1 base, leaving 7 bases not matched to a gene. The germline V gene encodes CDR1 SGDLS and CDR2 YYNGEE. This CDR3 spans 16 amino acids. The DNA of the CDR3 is TGTGCCAGCACCCACAGGGGGCGCAGGAACACCGGGGAGCTGTTTTTT. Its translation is CASTHRGRRNTGELFF.

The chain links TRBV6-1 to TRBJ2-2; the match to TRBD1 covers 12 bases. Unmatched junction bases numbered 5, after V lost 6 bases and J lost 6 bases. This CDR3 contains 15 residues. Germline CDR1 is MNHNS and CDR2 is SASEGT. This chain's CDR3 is CASSAGTGGAGELFF. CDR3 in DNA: TGTGCCAGCAGCGCCGGGACAGGGGGCGCCGGGGAGCTGTTTTTT.

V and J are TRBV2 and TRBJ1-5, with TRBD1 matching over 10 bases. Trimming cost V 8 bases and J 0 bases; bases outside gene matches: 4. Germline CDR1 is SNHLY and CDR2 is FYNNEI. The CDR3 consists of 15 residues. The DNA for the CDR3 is TGTGCCAGCCGGGACAGGGGATCTAGCAATCAGCCCCAGCATTTT. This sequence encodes CASRDRGSSNQPQHF.

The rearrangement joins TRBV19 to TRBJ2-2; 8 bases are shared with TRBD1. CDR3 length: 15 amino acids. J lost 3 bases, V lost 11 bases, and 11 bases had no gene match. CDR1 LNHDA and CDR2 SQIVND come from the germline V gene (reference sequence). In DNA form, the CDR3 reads TGTGCCTCACTATGGCAACAGGGGGACACCGGGGAGCTGTTTTTT. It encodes CASLWQQGDTGELFF.

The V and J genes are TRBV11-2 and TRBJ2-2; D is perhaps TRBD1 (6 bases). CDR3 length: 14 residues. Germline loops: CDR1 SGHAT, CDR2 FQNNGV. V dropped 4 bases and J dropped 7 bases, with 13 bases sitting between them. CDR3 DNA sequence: TGTGCCAGCAGCTCCCAGGGGACCGGCGGGGAGCTGTTTTTT. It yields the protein CASSSQGTGGELFF.